This T cell receptor beta chain was sequenced in a study of Ad26.COV2.S vaccination and SARS-CoV-2 variants. Treatment denoted: roughly 18 received Ad26.COV2.S at low or high dose, single or two shots; a few received placebo; per-sample allocation not given. The study sampled participants on day 63 after the first vaccine or placebo injection. Trimming cost V 0 bases and J 1 base, with 15 bases left between them. CDR1 LNHNV and CDR2 YYDKDF come from the germline V gene (reference sequence). The CDR3 consists of 17 residues. TCRdb's copy holds only in-frame clones and misses some; the assay was immunoSEQ multiplex PCR. The sample comprises around 450,000 clones, about 88% of which are singletons, and about 2.5% rests with the top ten.

This chain uses TRBV15 with TRBJ1-1; D unclear. This TCR was recovered from a person between 18 and 65 years old who received the Ad26.COV2.S COVID-19 vaccine or a placebo. The material sequenced was peripheral blood, taken in a trial of Ad26.COV2.S vaccine versus placebo. The chain's CDR3 is CATSRDYSGMGNTEAFF. The CDR3 DNA reads as TGTGCCACCAGCAGAGATTATTCGGGGATGGGGAACACTGAAGCTTTCTTT. Filled out from reference TRBV15 and TRBJ1-1, the complete variable domain reads DAMVIQNPRYQVTQFGKPVTLSCSQTLNHNVMYWYQQKSSQAPKLLFHYYDKDFNNEADTPDNFQSRRPNTSFCFLDIRSPGLGDTAMYLCATSRDYSGMGNTEAFFGQGTRLTVV.